The clone carrying this TCR beta chain was detected only a few times. The antigen remains unidentified. V was pared by 0 bases and J by 0 bases, with 11 bases between. The germline CDR1 and CDR2 sequences are LNHNV and YYDKDF (reference sequence). The CDR3 has 17 amino acids. TCRdb re-derived calls from the reads in MiXCR, one entry per CDR3 protein. The sample lists some 700,000 distinct CDR3 sequences; around a third were seen once. These data come from a study of T cell repertoires in cytomegalovirus infection. Study-wide points: In two of eight donors, the top clonotype was HLA-C-restricted CMV-specific.

The material was cultured PBMCs, obtained from culture after CMV antigen stimulation. The TCR was taken from a human donor in good health (CMV status not recorded). Some clones in this sample may be carry-over from other donors' samples. The chain recombines TRBV15 with TRBJ2-2, with D perhaps assigned TRBD1 or TRBD2 (5 bases each). Written as DNA, the CDR3 is TGTGCCACCAGCAGAGAAGGGAGACAGCCGAACACCGGGGAGCTGTTTTTT. It specifies CATSREGRQPNTGELFF.